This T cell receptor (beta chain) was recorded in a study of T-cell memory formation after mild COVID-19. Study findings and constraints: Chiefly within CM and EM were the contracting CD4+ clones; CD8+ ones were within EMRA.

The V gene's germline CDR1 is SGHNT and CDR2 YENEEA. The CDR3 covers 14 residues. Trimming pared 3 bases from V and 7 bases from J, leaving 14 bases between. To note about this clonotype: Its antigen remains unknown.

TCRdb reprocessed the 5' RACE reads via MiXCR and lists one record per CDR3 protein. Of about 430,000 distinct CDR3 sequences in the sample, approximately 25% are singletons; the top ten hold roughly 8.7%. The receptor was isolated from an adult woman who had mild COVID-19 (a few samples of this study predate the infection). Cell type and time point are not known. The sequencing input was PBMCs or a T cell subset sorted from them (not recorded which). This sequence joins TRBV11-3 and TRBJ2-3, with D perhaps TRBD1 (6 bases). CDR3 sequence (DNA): TGTGCCAGCAGCTTTTTGACAGGAAGGAATACGCAGTATTTT. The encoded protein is CASSFLTGRNTQYF.